The source of this T cell receptor beta chain is a study of blood T cell repertoires in COVID-19. This clone appeared a single time. Looked up from germline, CDR1 is LNHDA and CDR2 is SQIVND (reference sequence). The V gene end was trimmed by 5 bases and the J gene end by 0 bases; junction bases not matched to a gene: 15. This CDR3 comprises 18 residues. Repertoires were generated with immunoSEQ multiplex PCR, while TCRdb's copy carries only in-frame clones and drops some. The table includes 200,000 to 250,000 clones, around 90% detected once. The TCR sequence derives from a man in his 60s with acute or convalescent COVID-19. The V gene is TRBV19, the J gene TRBJ1-2; 7 nucleotides match TRBD1. Input material: peripheral blood. CDR3 residues: CASSDPGGISKSNYGYTF. The CDR3, as DNA: TGTGCCAGTAGTGATCCAGGGGGAATTAGTAAATCTAACTATGGCTACACCTTC.